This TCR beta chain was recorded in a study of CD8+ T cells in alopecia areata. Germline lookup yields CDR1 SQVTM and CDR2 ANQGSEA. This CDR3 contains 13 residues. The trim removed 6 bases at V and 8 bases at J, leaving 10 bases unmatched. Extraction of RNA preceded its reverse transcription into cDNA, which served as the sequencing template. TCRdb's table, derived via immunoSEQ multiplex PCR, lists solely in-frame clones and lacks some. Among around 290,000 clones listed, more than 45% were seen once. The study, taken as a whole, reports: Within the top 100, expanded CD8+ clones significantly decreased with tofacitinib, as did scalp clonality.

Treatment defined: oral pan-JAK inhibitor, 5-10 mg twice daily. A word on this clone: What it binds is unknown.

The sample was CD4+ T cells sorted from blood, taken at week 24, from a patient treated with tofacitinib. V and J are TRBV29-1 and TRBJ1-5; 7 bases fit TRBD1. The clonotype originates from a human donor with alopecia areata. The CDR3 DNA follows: TGCAGCGTAGGACAGGCCCCCATGGAGCCCCAGCATTTT. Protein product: CSVGQAPMEPQHF.